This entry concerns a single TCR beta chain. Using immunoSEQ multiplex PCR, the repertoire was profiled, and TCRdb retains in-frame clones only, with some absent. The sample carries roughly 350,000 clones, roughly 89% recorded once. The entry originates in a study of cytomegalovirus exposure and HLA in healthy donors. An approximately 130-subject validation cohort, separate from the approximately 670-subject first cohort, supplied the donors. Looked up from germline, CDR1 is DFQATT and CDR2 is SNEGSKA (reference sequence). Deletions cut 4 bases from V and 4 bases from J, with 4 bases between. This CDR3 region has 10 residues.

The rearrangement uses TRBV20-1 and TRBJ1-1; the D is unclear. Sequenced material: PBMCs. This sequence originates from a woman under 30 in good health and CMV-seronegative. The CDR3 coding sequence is TGCAGTGCTACGGGCACTGAAGCTTTCTTT. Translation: CSATGTEAFF.